This T cell receptor beta chain was identified in a study of shared clonotypes between healthy human individuals. Study results and caveats: Among the subsets, naive ones generally showed larger estimated richness than memory ones. Enrolling few donors narrowed the genetic and exposure-history diversity that was represented. Shared clonotypes: approximately 4.5% naive CD4, around 3.4% naive CD8, around 2.4% memory CD4, 0.4% to 0.5% memory CD8.

CDR1 and CDR2 from the germline V gene are SGHAT and FQNNGV. Deletions cut 1 base from V and 1 base from J, with 7 bases between. The CDR3 runs 14 residues. The table came from immunoSEQ multiplex PCR; TCRdb's copy has only in-frame clones and leaves some out. The top ten hold over 8.5% of the sample, which has approximately 240,000 clones, approximately 70% seen once. Note on this clone: The antigen is not known.

The J gene is TRBJ2-5, the V gene TRBV11-2; D could derive from TRBD1 or TRBD2 (6 bases each). The sequence was collected from a man aged 25 to 40 in good health. Sequences were obtained from memory CD4+ T cells sorted from blood. Subset given: CD45RA-negative fraction. The CDR3 reads CASSLAGAQETQYF. CDR3 in DNA: TGTGCCAGCAGCTTAGCGGGGGCCCAAGAGACCCAGTACTTC.